This T cell receptor (beta chain) was captured by sequencing in a study of shared clonotypes between healthy human individuals. Only one count was recorded for this clone. One junction end disagrees with the germline gene, perhaps due to a read error. This CDR3 contains 16 residues. Germline V CDR1 and CDR2: SGHRS, YFSETQ. At deep level, the assay was performed. Clones were read by immunoSEQ multiplex PCR, and TCRdb kept only the in-frame ones, dropping some. This table holds some 500,000 clones, roughly 95% found once. The source is a woman aged 30 to 39 in good health. Sequencing used naive CD4+ T cells sorted from blood. Sample subset: CD45RA+ positively selected. V gene TRBV5-1 combines with J gene TRBJ2-2, with TRBD2 as a possible D gene (6 bases). The CDR3 reads CASSLYARENPGELFF. The CDR3 DNA reads TGCGCCAGCAGCTTGTACGCCCGGGAGAACCCCGGGGAGCTGTTTTTT.